A single sample is the source of the 9 T cell receptor beta chains below, sequenced in a study of T-cell memory formation after mild COVID-19. TCRdb used MiXCR to reprocess the 5' RACE reads, holding one entry per CDR3 protein. Of 300,000 to 400,000 distinct CDR3 sequences in the sample, about an eighth were seen once. Sequencing was performed on PBMCs or a T cell subset sorted from them (not recorded which). The receptors were sampled from a young man who had mild COVID-19 (a few samples of this study predate the infection). Cell type and time point are not known.

The chain employs TRBV6-5 and TRBJ1-2, with 8 bases aligning to TRBD1. CDR1 MNHEY and CDR2 SVGAGI come from the germline V gene. CDR3 length equals 13 residues. With V trimmed by 6 bases and J by 6 bases, 6 bases remained unmatched. CDR3 in amino acids: CASRHGQGHGYTF. In DNA, the CDR3 is TGTGCCAGCAGACACGGACAGGGACATGGCTACACCTTC.

The gene calls are TRBV11-2 and TRBJ2-7; 7 positions agree with TRBD1. Germline V CDR1 and CDR2: SGHAT, FQNNGV. Trimming removed 5 bases from V and 2 bases from J; junction bases left unmatched: 9. The CDR3 runs 15 residues. CDR3 DNA sequence: TGTGCCAGCAGCCTGCCGGGACAGCGCACCTACGAGCAGTACTTC. Translation gives CASSLPGQRTYEQYF.

This chain joins TRBV4-3 and TRBJ2-5; the match to TRBD2 covers 14 bases. Per the germline V gene, CDR1 is LGHNA and CDR2 is YSLEER. Trimming removed 1 base from V and 4 bases from J; junction bases left unmatched: 8. The CDR3 runs 18 residues. The CDR3 nucleotides read TGCGCCAGCAGCCAAGGGAGACTAGCGGGGGGGATAGGAGAGACCCAGTACTTC. Translation: CASSQGRLAGGIGETQYF.

This clonotype has only a few counts. The V and J genes are TRBV7-2 and TRBJ2-1; 7 bases align to TRBD2. CDR3 length equals 15 residues. Per germline, CDR1 SGHTA and CDR2 FQGNSA. Trimming at V came to 5 bases and at J to 8 bases, leaving 12 bases not matched to a gene. CDR3 amino acids: CASSKWGGQSDEQFF. CDR3 DNA sequence: TGTGCCAGCAGCAAGTGGGGAGGGCAAAGCGATGAGCAGTTCTTC.

A few counts support this clonotype. This chain links TRBV5-1 with TRBJ2-1, with 9 bases matching TRBD2. The trim removed 0 bases at V and 2 bases at J, leaving 15 bases unmatched. The CDR3 loop spans 20 amino acids. The germline CDR1 and CDR2 sequences are SGHRS and YFSETQ. This CDR3 reads CASSLDLAGGIRSTYNEQFF. CDR3 sequence (DNA): TGCGCCAGCAGCTTGGACCTCGCGGGGGGGATTCGAAGCACCTACAATGAGCAGTTCTTC. The full variable domain, with the rest looked up from reference TRBV5-1 and TRBJ2-1, is KAGVTQTPRYLIKTRGQQVTLSCSPISGHRSVSWYQQTPGQGLQFLFEYFSETQRNKGNFPGRFSGRQFSNSRSEMNVSTLELGDSALYLCASSLDLAGGIRSTYNEQFFGPGTRLTVL.

Here the CDR3 reads CASSPAPGQFITDTQYF. The DNA for the CDR3 is TGCGCCAGCAGCCCAGCCCCGGGCCAATTCATCACAGATACGCAGTATTTT. The chain joins TRBV5-1 to TRBJ2-3; no definite D call. The V end was cut by 4 bases, the J end by 2 bases, with 20 bases between. Germline V gene data show CDR1 as SGHRS and CDR2 as YFSETQ. There are 17 residues in the CDR3.

This clonotype was counted at least ten times. The CDR3 DNA sequence: TGTGCCAGCGGGGGGACTTACGAGCAGTACGTC. It specifies CASGGTYEQYV. This rearrangement joins TRBV6-5 to TRBJ2-7; D possibly corresponds to TRBD2 (6 bases). V lost 8 bases and J 4 bases, leaving 9 bases between the germline ends. The germline CDR1 and CDR2 sequences are MNHEY and SVGAGI. The CDR3 spans 11 residues.

In its sample, this clonotype was seen a few times. The chain has TRBV18 and TRBJ1-2; possible D gene TRBD1, 6 bases. V dropped 4 bases and J dropped 4 bases, with 13 bases sitting between them. Germline CDR1 and CDR2: KGHSH and LQKENI. This CDR3 is built from 14 residues. The CDR3 protein is CASSQGQLVYGYTF. Here the CDR3 DNA reads TGTGCCAGCTCACAAGGACAGCTTGTCTATGGCTACACCTTC.

The chain carries TRBV29-1 and TRBJ1-2; D may be TRBD1 (5 bases). CDR1 and CDR2 (germline): SQVTM, ANQGSEA. V was cut by 3 bases and J by 6 bases, with 11 bases left in between. CDR3 size: 12 residues. CDR3 in amino acids: CSVEVRANGYTF. The CDR3 DNA reads TGCAGCGTTGAGGTCAGGGCAAATGGCTACACCTTC.